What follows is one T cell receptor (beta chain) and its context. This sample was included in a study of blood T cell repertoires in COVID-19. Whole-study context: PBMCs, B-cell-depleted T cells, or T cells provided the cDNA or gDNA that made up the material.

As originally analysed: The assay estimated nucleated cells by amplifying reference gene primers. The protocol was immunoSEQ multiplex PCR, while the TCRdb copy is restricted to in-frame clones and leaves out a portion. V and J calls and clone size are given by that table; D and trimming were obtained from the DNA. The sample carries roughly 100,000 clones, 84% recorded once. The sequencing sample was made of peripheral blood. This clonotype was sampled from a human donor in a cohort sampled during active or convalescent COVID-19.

The chain's CDR3 is CASSPGEISQPQHF. DNA of the CDR3: TGTGCCAGCAGCCCTGGAGAGATAAGCCAGCCCCAGCATTTT. The chain couples TRBV7-2 to TRBJ1-5, with D unclear. Looked up from germline, CDR1 is SGHTA and CDR2 is FQGNSA. The CDR3 totals 14 residues. V lost 5 bases and J 7 bases, leaving 15 bases between the germline ends. Full variable domain (remainder filled in from reference TRBV7-2 and TRBJ1-5): GAGVSQSPSNKVTEKGKDVELRCDPISGHTALYWYRQSLGQGLEFLIYFQGNSAPDKSGLPSDRFSAERTGGSVSTLTIQRTQQEDSAVYLCASSPGEISQPQHFGDGTRLSIL.